Presented here are 10 T cell receptor beta chains from one specimen sequenced in a study of identical twins. TCRdb reprocessed the 5' RACE reads with MiXCR, giving one entry per CDR3 protein. The sample contains about 890,000 distinct CDR3 sequences, around an eighth of which appear only once. These data were also filed under a second study, of yellow fever vaccine responses in identical twins.

Sequencing was carried out using PBMCs. The receptor source for this set is a young woman in good health.

This clonotype was seen more than once but under ten times. The chain combines TRBV6-5 with TRBJ1-1, with D unclear. The CDR3 spans 14 residues. The V gene's germline CDR1 is MNHEY and CDR2 SVGAGI. Between the trimmed V and J ends, which lost 2 bases and 1 base, there was a span of 8 bases. Here the CDR3 reads CASSYVGKNTEAFF. DNA of the CDR3: TGTGCCAGCAGTTACGTCGGGAAGAACACTGAAGCTTTCTTT.

V gene TRBV6-4 combines with J gene TRBJ2-1; 11 nucleotides match TRBD2. The J segment lost 8 bases and the V segment lost 3 bases, leaving 6 bases of the junction unmatched. From germline, CDR1 is MRHNA and CDR2 SNTAGT. The CDR3 length is 15 residues. The CDR3 DNA is TGTGCCAGCAGTGAGGTACTAGCGGGAGTAGATGAGCAGTTCTTC. It yields the protein CASSEVLAGVDEQFF.

This clonotype was picked up a small number of times. This chain uses TRBV28 with TRBJ2-7, with TRBD2 matching 7 bases. V trimming: 6 bases; J trimming: 0 bases; junction bases outside the gene matches: 8. The CDR3 is made up of 15 amino acids. Germline CDR1 reads MDHEN; CDR2 reads SYDVKM. CDR3 sequence reads: CASSLSGKSSYEQYF. The CDR3 DNA reads as TGTGCCAGCAGCTTGAGCGGGAAGAGCTCCTACGAGCAGTACTTC. Based on the CDR3 plus reference TRBV28 and TRBJ2-7, the full variable domain is DVKVTQSSRYLVKRTGEKVFLECVQDMDHENMFWYRQDPGLGLRLIYFSYDVKMKEKGDIPEGYSVSREKKERFSLILESASTNQTSMYLCASSLSGKSSYEQYFGPGTRLTVT.

This chain uses TRBV7-9 with TRBJ2-1; 11 bases fit TRBD2. The CDR3 totals 14 residues. CDR1 and CDR2 from the germline V gene are SEHNR and FQNEAQ (reference sequence). V was pared by 7 bases and J by 6 bases, with 5 bases of the junction left unmatched. CDR3 region: CASNLAGGSNEQFF. The CDR3 region has the DNA TGTGCCAGCAACCTAGCGGGAGGTTCCAATGAGCAGTTCTTC.

This clonotype was seen a handful of times. V usage is TRBV12-3 or TRBV12-4 and J usage is TRBJ2-7; D uncertain. The V gene lost 6 bases and the J gene lost 5 bases, with 11 bases spanning the gap. The CDR3 is made up of 12 amino acids. The DNA of the CDR3 is TGTGCCAGCAGCCGACTCGGGCACGAGCAGTACTTC. It encodes CASSRLGHEQYF.

As regards this clonotype: One end of the junction is discordant with germline, which a read error may explain. The V and J genes are TRBV5-1 and TRBJ2-1; 11 bases are a match to TRBD2. The CDR3 has 12 amino acids. Looked up from germline, CDR1 is SGHRS and CDR2 is YFSETQ. CDR3 bases: TGCGCCAGCAGAGGGGGGACTAGCGGCATCCGCTTC. Translating gives CASRGGTSGIRF.

This clonotype was counted between two and nine times. CDR3 residues: CASSFLRSYEQYF. CDR3 bases: TGTGCCAGCAGTTTCCTTCGTTCCTACGAGCAGTACTTC. The rearrangement links TRBV12-3 or TRBV12-4 to TRBJ2-7; D remains ambiguous. V gave up 3 bases and J gave up 1 base, with 7 bases separating them. This CDR3 has 13 residues.

The chain employs TRBV6-1 and TRBJ2-7, with 7 bases matching TRBD1. The trim removed 9 bases at V and 3 bases at J, leaving 8 bases unmatched. Germline values: CDR1 MNHNS, CDR2 SASEGT. This CDR3 is built from 13 residues. DNA for the CDR3: TGTGCCAGTGCACAGGGGACCTACTACGAGCAGTACTTC. This translates into CASAQGTYYEQYF.

This clonotype was counted only a few times. V gene TRBV7-8 combines with J gene TRBJ2-3, with TRBD1 identical over 11 bases. The ends lost 1 base at V and 4 bases at J; junction bases unmatched: 7. This CDR3 has 17 residues. From germline, CDR1 is SGHVS and CDR2 FQNEAQ. The CDR3, as DNA: TGTGCCAGCAGCTTAGTTCCGGGACAGGGGGGCGCAGATACGCAGTATTTT. Encoded protein: CASSLVPGQGGADTQYF. Combining the CDR3 with reference TRBV7-8 and TRBJ2-3 gives the whole variable domain GAGVSQSPRYKVAKRGQDVALRCDPISGHVSLFWYQQALGQGPEFLTYFQNEAQLDKSGLPSDRFFAERPEGSVSTLKIQRTQQEDSAVYLCASSLVPGQGGADTQYFGPGTRLTVL.

This clonotype was detected a few times. The chain uses TRBV27 and TRBJ1-1; D is undetermined. Germline values: CDR1 MNHEY, CDR2 SMNVEV (reference sequence). Trimming shortened V by 7 bases and J by 3 bases, and 6 bases separated the two germline ends. This CDR3 has 11 residues. The CDR3 here is CASMDYTEAFF. CDR3 in DNA: TGTGCCAGCATGGATTACACTGAAGCTTTCTTT.